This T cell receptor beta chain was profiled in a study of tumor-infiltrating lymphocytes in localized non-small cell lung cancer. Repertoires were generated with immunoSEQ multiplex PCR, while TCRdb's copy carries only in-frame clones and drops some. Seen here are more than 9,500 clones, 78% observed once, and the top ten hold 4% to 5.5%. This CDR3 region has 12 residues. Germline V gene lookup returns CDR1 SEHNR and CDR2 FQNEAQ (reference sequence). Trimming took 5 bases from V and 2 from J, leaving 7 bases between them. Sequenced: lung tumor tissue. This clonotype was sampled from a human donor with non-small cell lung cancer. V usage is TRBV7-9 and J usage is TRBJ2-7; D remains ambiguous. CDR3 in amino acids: CASSGRTYEQYF. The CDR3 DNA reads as TGTGCCAGCAGCGGACGGACCTACGAGCAGTACTTC.